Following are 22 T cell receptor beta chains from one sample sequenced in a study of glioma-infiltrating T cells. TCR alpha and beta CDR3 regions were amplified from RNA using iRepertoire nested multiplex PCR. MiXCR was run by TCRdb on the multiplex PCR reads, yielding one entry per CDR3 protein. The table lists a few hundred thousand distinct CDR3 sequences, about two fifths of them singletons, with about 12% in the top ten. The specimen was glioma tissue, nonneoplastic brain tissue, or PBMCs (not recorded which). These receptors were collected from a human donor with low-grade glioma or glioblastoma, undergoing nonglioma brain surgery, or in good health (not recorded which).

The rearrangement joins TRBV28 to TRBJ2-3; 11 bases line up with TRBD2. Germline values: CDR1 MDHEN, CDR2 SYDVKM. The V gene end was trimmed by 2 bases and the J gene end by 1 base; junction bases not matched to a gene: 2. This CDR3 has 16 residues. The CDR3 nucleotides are TGTGCCAGCAGTTTAAGACTAGCGGGACGCACAGATACGCAGTATTTT. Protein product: CASSLRLAGRTDTQYF.

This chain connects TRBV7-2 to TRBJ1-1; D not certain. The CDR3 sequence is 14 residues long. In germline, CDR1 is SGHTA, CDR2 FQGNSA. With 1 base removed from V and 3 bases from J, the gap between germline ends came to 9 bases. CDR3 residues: CASSLGVGYTEAFF. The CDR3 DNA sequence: TGTGCCAGCAGCTTAGGGGTGGGGTACACTGAAGCTTTCTTT.

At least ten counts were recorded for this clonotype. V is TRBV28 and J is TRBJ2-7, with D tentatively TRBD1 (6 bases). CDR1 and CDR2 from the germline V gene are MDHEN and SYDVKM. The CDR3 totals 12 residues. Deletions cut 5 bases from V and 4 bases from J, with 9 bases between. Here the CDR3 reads CASSATGYEQYF. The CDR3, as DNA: TGTGCCAGCAGTGCTACAGGGTACGAGCAGTACTTC.

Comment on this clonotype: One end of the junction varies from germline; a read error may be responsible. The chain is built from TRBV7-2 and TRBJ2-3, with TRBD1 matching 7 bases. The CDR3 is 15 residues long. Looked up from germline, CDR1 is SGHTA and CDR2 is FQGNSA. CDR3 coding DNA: TGTGCCAGCAGCTTAGACCACAGGGGCGCAGATATGCAGTATTTT. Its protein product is CASSLDHRGADMQYF.

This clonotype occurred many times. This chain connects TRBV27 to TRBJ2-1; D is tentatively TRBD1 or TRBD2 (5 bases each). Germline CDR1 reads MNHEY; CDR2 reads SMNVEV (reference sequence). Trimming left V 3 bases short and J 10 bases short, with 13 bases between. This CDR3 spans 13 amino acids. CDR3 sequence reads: CASSFGRGGEQFF. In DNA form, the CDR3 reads TGTGCCAGCAGTTTTGGCCGGGGCGGAGAGCAGTTCTTC.

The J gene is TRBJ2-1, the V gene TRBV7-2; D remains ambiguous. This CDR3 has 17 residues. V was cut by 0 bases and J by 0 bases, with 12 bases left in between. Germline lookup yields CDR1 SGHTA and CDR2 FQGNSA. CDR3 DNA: TGTGCCAGCAGCTTAGCTTGGGTCAGCAGCTCCTACAATGAGCAGTTCTTC. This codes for CASSLAWVSSSYNEQFF.

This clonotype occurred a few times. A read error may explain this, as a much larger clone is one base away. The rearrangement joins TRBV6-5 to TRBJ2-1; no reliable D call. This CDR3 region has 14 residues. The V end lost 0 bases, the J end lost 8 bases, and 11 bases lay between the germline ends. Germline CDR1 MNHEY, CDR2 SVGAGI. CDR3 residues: CASSYSSEYDEQFF. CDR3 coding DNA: TGTGCCAGCAGTTACTCGTCAGAGTACGATGAGCAGTTCTTC.

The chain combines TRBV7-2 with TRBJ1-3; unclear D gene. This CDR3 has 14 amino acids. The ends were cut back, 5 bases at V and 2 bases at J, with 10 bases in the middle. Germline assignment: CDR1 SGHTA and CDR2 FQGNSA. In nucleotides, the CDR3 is TGTGCCAGCAGCGCGCGTGGGCCTGGAAACACCATATATTTT. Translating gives CASSARGPGNTIYF.

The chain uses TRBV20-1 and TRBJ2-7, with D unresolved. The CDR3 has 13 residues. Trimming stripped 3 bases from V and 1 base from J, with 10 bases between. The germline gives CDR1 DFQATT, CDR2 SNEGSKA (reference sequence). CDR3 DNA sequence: TGCAGTGCTAGGAGGCTACCGTCCTACGAGCAGTACTTC. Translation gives CSARRLPSYEQYF.

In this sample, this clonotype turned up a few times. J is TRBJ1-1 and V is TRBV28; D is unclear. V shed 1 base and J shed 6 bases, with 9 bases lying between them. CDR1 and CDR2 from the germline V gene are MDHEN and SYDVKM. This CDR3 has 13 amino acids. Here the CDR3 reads CASSLFGRAEAFF. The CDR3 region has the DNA TGTGCCAGCAGTTTATTCGGCCGGGCTGAAGCTTTCTTT.

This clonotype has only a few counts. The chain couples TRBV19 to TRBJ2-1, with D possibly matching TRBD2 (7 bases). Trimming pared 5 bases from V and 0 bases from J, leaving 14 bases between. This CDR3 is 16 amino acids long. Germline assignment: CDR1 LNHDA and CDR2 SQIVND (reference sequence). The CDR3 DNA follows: TGTGCCAGTAGTCCCCGCGGGGGCGGCTCCTACAATGAGCAGTTCTTC. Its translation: CASSPRGGGSYNEQFF. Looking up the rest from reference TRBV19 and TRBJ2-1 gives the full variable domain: DGGITQSPKYLFRKEGQNVTLSCEQNLNHDAMYWYRQDPGQGLRLIYYSQIVNDFQKGDIAEGYSVSREKKESFPLTVTSAQKNPTAFYLCASSPRGGGSYNEQFFGPGTRLTVL.

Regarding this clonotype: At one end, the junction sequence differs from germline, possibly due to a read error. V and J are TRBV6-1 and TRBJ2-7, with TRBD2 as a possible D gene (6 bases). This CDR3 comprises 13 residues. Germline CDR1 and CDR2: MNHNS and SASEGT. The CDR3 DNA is TGTGACAGCAGTGGGACTTATATACACGAGCAGTACTTC. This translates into CDSSGTYIHEQYF.

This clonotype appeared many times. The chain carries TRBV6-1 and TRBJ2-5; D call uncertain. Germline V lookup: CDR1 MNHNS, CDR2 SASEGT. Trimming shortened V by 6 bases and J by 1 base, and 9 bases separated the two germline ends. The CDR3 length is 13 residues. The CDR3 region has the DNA TGTGCCAGCAGGACTCGTGGCCAAGAGACCCAGTACTTC. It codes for CASRTRGQETQYF.

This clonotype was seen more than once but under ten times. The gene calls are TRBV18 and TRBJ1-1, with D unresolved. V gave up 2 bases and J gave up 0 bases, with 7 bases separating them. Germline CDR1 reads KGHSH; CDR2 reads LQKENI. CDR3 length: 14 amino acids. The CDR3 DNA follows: TGTGCCAGCTCACCAAACAGCATGAACACTGAAGCTTTCTTT. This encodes CASSPNSMNTEAFF. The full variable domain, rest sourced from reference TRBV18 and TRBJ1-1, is NAGVMQNPRHLVRRRGQEARLRCSPMKGHSHVYWYRQLPEEGLKFMVYLQKENIIDESGMPKERFSAEFPKEGPSILRIQQVVRGDSAAYFCASSPNSMNTEAFFGQGTRLTVV.

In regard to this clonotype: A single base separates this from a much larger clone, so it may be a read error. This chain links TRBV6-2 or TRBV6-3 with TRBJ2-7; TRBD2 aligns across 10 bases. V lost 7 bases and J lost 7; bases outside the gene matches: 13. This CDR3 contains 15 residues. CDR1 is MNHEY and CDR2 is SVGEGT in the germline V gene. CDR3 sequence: CASKSPGLADNEQYF. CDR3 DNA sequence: TGTGCCAGCAAATCTCCCGGACTAGCGGACAATGAGCAGTACTTC.

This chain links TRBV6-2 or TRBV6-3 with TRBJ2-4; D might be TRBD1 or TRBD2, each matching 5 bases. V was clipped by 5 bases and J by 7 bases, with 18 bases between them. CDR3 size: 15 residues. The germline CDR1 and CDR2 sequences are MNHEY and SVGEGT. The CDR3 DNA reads TGTGCCAGCAGTGTAACTACGGGGCTTGGGAACATTCAGTACTTC. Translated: CASSVTTGLGNIQYF.

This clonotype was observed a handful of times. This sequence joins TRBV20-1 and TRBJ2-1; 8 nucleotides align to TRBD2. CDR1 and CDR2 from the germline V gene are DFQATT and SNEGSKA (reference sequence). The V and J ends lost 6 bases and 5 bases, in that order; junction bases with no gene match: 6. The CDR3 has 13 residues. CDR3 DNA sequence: TGCAGTGCCTGGACTAGCCCAAACAATGAGCAGTTCTTC. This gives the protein CSAWTSPNNEQFF.

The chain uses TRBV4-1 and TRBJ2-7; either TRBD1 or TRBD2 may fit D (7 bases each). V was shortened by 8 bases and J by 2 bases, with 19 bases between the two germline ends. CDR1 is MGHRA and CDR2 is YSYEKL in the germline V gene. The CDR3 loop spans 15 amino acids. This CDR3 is CASARGPGGTYEQYF. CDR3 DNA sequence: TGCGCCAGCGCAAGGGGGCCGGGGGGAACCTACGAGCAGTACTTC.

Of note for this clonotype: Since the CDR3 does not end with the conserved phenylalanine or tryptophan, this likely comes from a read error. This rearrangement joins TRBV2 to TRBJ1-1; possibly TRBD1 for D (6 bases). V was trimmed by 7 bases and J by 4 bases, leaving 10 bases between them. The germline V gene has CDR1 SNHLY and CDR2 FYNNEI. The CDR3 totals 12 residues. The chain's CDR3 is CASTRGGTEAFS. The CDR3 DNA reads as TGTGCCAGCACCAGGGGCGGCACTGAAGCTTTCTCT.

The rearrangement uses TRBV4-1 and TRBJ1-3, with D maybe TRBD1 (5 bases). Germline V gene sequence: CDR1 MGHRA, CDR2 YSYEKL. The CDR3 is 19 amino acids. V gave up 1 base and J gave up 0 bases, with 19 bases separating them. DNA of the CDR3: TGCGCCAGCAGCCAAGGGACCGGAAGGGGCCCGACCTCTGGAAACACCATATATTTT. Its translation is CASSQGTGRGPTSGNTIYF.

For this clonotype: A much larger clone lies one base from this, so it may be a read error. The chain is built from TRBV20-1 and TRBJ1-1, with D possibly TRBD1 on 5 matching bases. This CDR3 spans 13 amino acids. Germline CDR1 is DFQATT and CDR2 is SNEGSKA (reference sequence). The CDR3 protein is CSAIAGVKTEAFF. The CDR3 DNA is TGCAGTGCTATAGCGGGGGTGAAAACTGAAGCTTTCTTT.

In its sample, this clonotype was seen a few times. CDR3 in amino acids: CASRPPGLAISNEQFF. The CDR3 DNA is TGTGCCAGCAGACCCCCGGGACTAGCGATCTCCAATGAGCAGTTCTTC. J is TRBJ2-1 and V is TRBV6-2 or TRBV6-3; TRBD2 aligns across 10 bases. The V gene end was trimmed by 6 bases and the J gene end by 6 bases; junction bases not matched to a gene: 11. The CDR3 length is 16 residues. CDR1 and CDR2 from the germline V gene are MNHEY and SVGEGT.